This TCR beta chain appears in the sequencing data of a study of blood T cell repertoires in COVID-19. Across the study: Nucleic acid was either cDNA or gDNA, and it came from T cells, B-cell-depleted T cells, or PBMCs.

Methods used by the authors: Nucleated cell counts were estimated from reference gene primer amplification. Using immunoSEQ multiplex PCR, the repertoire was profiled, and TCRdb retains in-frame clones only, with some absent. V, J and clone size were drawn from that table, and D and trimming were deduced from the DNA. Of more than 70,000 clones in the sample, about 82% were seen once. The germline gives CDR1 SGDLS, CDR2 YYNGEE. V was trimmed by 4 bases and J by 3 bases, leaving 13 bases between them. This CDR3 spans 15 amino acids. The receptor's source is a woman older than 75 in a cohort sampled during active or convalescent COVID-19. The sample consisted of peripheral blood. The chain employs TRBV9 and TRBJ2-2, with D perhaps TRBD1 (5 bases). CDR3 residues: CASSINPRDTGELFF. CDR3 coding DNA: TGTGCCAGCAGCATCAATCCCAGGGACACCGGGGAGCTGTTTTTT.